A single sample is the source of the 21 T cell receptor beta chains below, sequenced in a study of T cell responses to AZD1222 COVID-19 vaccine. Method: immunoSEQ multiplex PCR; TCRdb's copy keeps in-frame clones and lacks some. The table shows some 120,000 clones, with about 89% occurring only once. The sequencing used peripheral blood, collected on day 0 of AZD1222 vaccination. These receptors all stem from an adult in good health.

The chain links TRBV5-6 to TRBJ2-7, with 7 bases that match TRBD2. V shed 1 base and J 7 bases; nucleotides not matched to a gene: 14. The CDR3 runs to 16 residues. The germline V gene has CDR1 SGHDT and CDR2 YYEEEE. CDR3 loop: CASSLTSASGAWEQYF. The DNA of the CDR3 is TGTGCCAGCAGCTTGACGTCGGCTAGCGGAGCCTGGGAGCAGTACTTC.

The chain employs TRBV7-9 and TRBJ2-1; perhaps TRBD1 as D (6 bases). Germline CDR1 and CDR2: SEHNR and FQNEAQ (reference sequence). This CDR3 is 13 amino acids long. V was clipped by 1 base and J by 9 bases, with 10 bases between them. CDR3 bases: TGTGCCAGCAGCTTAGTAGGGGGAACTGAGCAGTTCTTC. Protein: CASSLVGGTEQFF.

The chain's CDR3 is CASNVRGALTDTQYF. The CDR3 DNA reads as TGTGCCAGCAACGTGAGGGGGGCCCTCACAGATACGCAGTATTTT. This sequence joins TRBV5-6 and TRBJ2-3; the D gene could be TRBD1 or TRBD2 (6 bases each). Looked up from germline, CDR1 is SGHDT and CDR2 is YYEEEE. Between the trimmed V and J ends, which lost 6 bases and 2 bases, there was a span of 16 bases. The CDR3 spans 15 residues. The variable domain in full, completed from reference TRBV5-6 and TRBJ2-3, reads DAGVTQSPTHLIKTRGQQVTLRCSPKSGHDTVSWYQQALGQGPQFIFQYYEEEERQRGNFPDRFSGHQFPNYSSELNVNALLLGDSALYLCASNVRGALTDTQYFGPGTRLTVL.

The V call is TRBV5-4, the J call TRBJ1-4, with D perhaps matching TRBD1 (6 bases). Germline CDR1 and CDR2: SGHNT and YYREEE (reference sequence). Trimming removed 2 bases at V and 7 bases at J, with 15 bases between. This CDR3 comprises 15 residues. The CDR3 DNA follows: TGTGCCAGCAGCTTAGGGTCAGGGGCGGGTGAAAAACTGTTTTTT. It encodes CASSLGSGAGEKLFF.

The chain carries TRBV2 and TRBJ1-1; perhaps TRBD1 as D (5 bases). The V end was cut by 4 bases, the J end by 1 base, with 13 bases between. CDR3 length: 15 amino acids. Germline lookup yields CDR1 SNHLY and CDR2 FYNNEI. CDR3 region: CASSGWEGPNTEAFF. The CDR3 nucleotides are TGTGCCAGCAGTGGGTGGGAGGGGCCGAACACTGAAGCTTTCTTT.

The chain uses TRBV2 and TRBJ1-5; TRBD1 matches at 10 bases. The CDR3 loop spans 17 amino acids. CDR1 and CDR2 (germline): SNHLY, FYNNEI. Losses at the gene ends were 5 bases for V and 0 bases for J; bases not matched to a gene: 7. The CDR3 DNA sequence: TGTGCCAGCAGTTACGGAGGGGACAGGGGTAGCAATCAGCCCCAGCATTTT. Its translation: CASSYGGDRGSNQPQHF.

This chain connects TRBV5-1 to TRBJ2-1; 7 bases are a match to TRBD2. CDR3 length equals 19 residues. The V gene end was trimmed by 6 bases and the J gene end by 0 bases; junction bases not matched to a gene: 18. In germline, CDR1 is SGHRS, CDR2 YFSETQ. The CDR3 here is CASISSGSSSGSSYNEQFF. DNA of the CDR3: TGCGCCAGCATTTCCTCGGGCTCCTCTAGCGGCAGCTCCTACAATGAGCAGTTCTTC.

This chain connects TRBV29-1 to TRBJ1-1; D ambiguous. V lost 7 bases, J lost 1 base, and 10 bases lay in between. CDR1 is SQVTM and CDR2 is ANQGSEA in the germline V gene. The CDR3 is 12 amino acids. Here the CDR3 DNA reads TGCAGCGCTGGACTGCAGAACACTGAAGCTTTCTTT. Amino acids: CSAGLQNTEAFF.

DNA of the CDR3: TGTGCCACCAGCAGGGGGGTCGGTGAAAAACTGTTTTTT. Translated: CATSRGVGEKLFF. The chain is built from TRBV15 and TRBJ1-4; tentative D call: TRBD1 (5 bases). Germline loops: CDR1 LNHNV, CDR2 YYDKDF (reference sequence). The CDR3 loop spans 13 amino acids. The V end lost 3 bases, the J end lost 7 bases, and 9 bases lay between the germline ends. Complete variable domain (other parts from reference TRBV15 and TRBJ1-4): DAMVIQNPRYQVTQFGKPVTLSCSQTLNHNVMYWYQQKSSQAPKLLFHYYDKDFNNEADTPDNFQSRRPNTSFCFLDIRSPGLGDTAMYLCATSRGVGEKLFFGSGTQLSVL.

This chain links TRBV3-1 (or the pseudogene TRBV3-2) with TRBJ2-7; TRBD2 is a possible D gene (5 bases). Trimming removed 2 bases at V and 2 bases at J, with 10 bases between. Germline CDR1 is LGHDT and CDR2 is YNNKEL (reference sequence). The CDR3 runs 14 residues. This CDR3 reads CASSQMRVPYEQYF. CDR3 DNA sequence: TGTGCCAGCAGCCAAATGCGGGTTCCCTACGAGCAGTACTTC.

J is TRBJ1-1 and V is TRBV5-6; D is uncertain. From germline, CDR1 is SGHDT and CDR2 YYEEEE. V lost 5 bases to trimming and J lost 5 bases, with 10 bases between them. This CDR3 is 12 amino acids long. The CDR3 bases are TGTGCCAGCAGATTCGGTACAACTGAAGCTTTCTTT. This gives the protein CASRFGTTEAFF.

The rearrangement joins TRBV7-2 to TRBJ1-1; possibly TRBD1 for D (6 bases). Germline V gene lookup returns CDR1 SGHTA and CDR2 FQGNSA. There are 14 residues in the CDR3. The V end was cut by 5 bases, the J end by 3 bases, with 13 bases between. CDR3 sequence (DNA): TGTGCCAGCAGCCCTGGACAGACTTACACTGAAGCTTTCTTT. It yields the protein CASSPGQTYTEAFF. The whole variable domain, remainder taken from reference TRBV7-2 and TRBJ1-1, is GAGVSQSPSNKVTEKGKDVELRCDPISGHTALYWYRQSLGQGLEFLIYFQGNSAPDKSGLPSDRFSAERTGGSVSTLTIQRTQQEDSAVYLCASSPGQTYTEAFFGQGTRLTVV.

Note on this clone: Other DNA sequences of this sample code for an identical CDR3. The V gene is TRBV5-4, the J gene TRBJ2-3, with no clear D. Germline-derived CDR1 and CDR2 are SGHNT and YYREEE (reference sequence). The V end was cut by 4 bases, the J end by 2 bases, with 11 bases between. This CDR3 has 14 residues. The CDR3 is CASSLGGFTDTQYF. The CDR3 DNA is TGTGCCAGCAGCCTCGGTGGGTTCACAGATACGCAGTATTTT.

The gene calls are TRBV14 and TRBJ2-4; 9 bases fit TRBD2. Germline CDR1 reads SGHDN; CDR2 reads FVKESK. This CDR3 spans 14 amino acids. V was pared by 4 bases and J by 9 bases, with 7 bases of the junction left unmatched. CDR3 nucleotide sequence: TGTGCCAGCAGCCGTAGCGGGAGCGGGGGCATTCAGTACTTC. Residues: CASSRSGSGGIQYF.

CDR3 DNA: TGTGCCAGCAGCTTGGCCGGGGGGGGTGGAAACACCATATATTTT. This sequence encodes CASSLAGGGGNTIYF. The chain employs TRBV5-4 and TRBJ1-3; TRBD1 might be the D (5 bases). V dropped 0 bases and J dropped 3 bases, with 10 bases sitting between them. The CDR3 loop spans 15 amino acids. Germline V gives CDR1 SGHNT, CDR2 YYREEE (reference sequence). Together with reference TRBV5-4 and TRBJ1-3, the CDR3 gives the full variable domain: ETGVTQSPTHLIKTRGQQVTLRCSSQSGHNTVSWYQQALGQGPQFIFQYYREEENGRGNFPPRFSGLQFPNYSSELNVNALELDDSALYLCASSLAGGGGNTIYFGEGSWLTVV.

CDR3 amino acids: CASSVWSTEAFF. DNA for the CDR3: TGTGCCAGCAGTGTCTGGAGCACTGAAGCTTTCTTT. This chain joins TRBV2 and TRBJ1-1; D uncertain. CDR3 length equals 12 residues. CDR1 and CDR2 from the germline V gene are SNHLY and FYNNEI. The V and J ends lost 4 bases and 4 bases respectively, with 7 bases between them. The full variable domain, its missing parts supplied by reference TRBV2 and TRBJ1-1, is EPEVTQTPSHQVTQMGQEVILRCVPISNHLYFYWYRQILGQKVEFLVSFYNNEISEKSEIFDDQFSVERPDGSNFTLKIRSTKLEDSAMYFCASSVWSTEAFFGQGTRLTVV.

The rearrangement links TRBV4-2 to TRBJ1-2, with a tentative D call TRBD1 (6 bases). This CDR3 comprises 16 residues. Germline V gives CDR1 LGHNA, CDR2 YNFKEQ. The V gene lost 0 bases and the J gene lost 4 bases, with 15 bases spanning the gap. The CDR3 DNA is TGTGCCAGCAGCCAAGACTGGACAGCCACGGGCTATGGCTACACCTTC. Residues: CASSQDWTATGYGYTF.

The V gene is TRBV7-2, the J gene TRBJ2-2; 9 nucleotides agree with TRBD1. Unmatched junction bases numbered 5, after V lost 6 bases and J lost 3 bases. Looked up from germline, CDR1 is SGHTA and CDR2 is FQGNSA. The length of the CDR3 is 15 residues. The CDR3 DNA reads as TGTGCCAGCAGGGCACAGGGGGCGGACACCGGGGAGCTGTTTTTT. Amino acid sequence: CASRAQGADTGELFF.

This sequence joins TRBV5-8 and TRBJ1-1; TRBD1 aligns across 10 bases. The CDR3 sequence is 15 residues long. V shed 4 bases and J 3 bases; nucleotides not matched to a gene: 6. Germline V gene lookup returns CDR1 SGHTS and CDR2 YDEGEE. The CDR3 protein is CASSISGTGDTEAFF. CDR3 nucleotide sequence: TGTGCCAGCAGCATTTCCGGGACAGGGGACACTGAAGCTTTCTTT.

This chain joins TRBV19 and TRBJ2-1; D possibly matches TRBD1 or TRBD2 (5 bases each). V gave up 3 bases and J gave up 0 bases, with 15 bases separating them. This CDR3 is built from 17 residues. Per germline, CDR1 LNHDA and CDR2 SQIVND (reference sequence). The CDR3 sequence is CASSMGPISSSYNEQFF. CDR3 nucleotides: TGTGCCAGTAGTATGGGACCTATATCGAGCTCCTACAATGAGCAGTTCTTC.

This clone was seen only a few times. CDR3 sequence: CASSVRQNYGYTF. The CDR3 DNA reads TGTGCCAGCAGCGTACGTCAAAATTATGGCTACACCTTC. The chain joins TRBV9 to TRBJ1-2, with D hard to call. CDR1 SGDLS and CDR2 YYNGEE come from the germline V gene. This CDR3 contains 13 residues. V lost 1 base and J 5 bases, leaving 9 bases between the germline ends.